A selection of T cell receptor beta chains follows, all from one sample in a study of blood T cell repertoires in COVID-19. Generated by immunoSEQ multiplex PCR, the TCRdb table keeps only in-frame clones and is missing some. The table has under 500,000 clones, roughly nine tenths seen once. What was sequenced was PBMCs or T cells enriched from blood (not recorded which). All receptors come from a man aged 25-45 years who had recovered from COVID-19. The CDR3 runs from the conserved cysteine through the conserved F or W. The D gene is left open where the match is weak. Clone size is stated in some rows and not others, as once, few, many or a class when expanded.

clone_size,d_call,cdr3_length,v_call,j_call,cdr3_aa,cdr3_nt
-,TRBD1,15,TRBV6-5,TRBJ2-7,CASSPPGQGPYEQYF,TGTGCCAGCAGTCCCCCGGGACAGGGTCCCTACGAGCAGTACTTC
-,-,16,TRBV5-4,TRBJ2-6,CASSLGQLSGANVLTF,TGTGCCAGCAGCTTGGGACAGCTCTCTGGGGCCAACGTCCTGACTTTC
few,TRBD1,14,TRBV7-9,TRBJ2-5,CASSSGQAKETQYF,TGTGCCAGCAGCTCAGGACAGGCCAAAGAGACCCAGTACTTC
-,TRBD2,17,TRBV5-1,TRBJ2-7,CASSLASSGSHTYEQYF,TGCGCCAGCAGCTTGGCGTCTAGCGGGAGTCACACCTACGAGCAGTACTTC
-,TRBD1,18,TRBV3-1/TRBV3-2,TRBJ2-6,CASSHYGQEVAGANVLTF,TGTGCCAGCAGCCATTACGGACAGGAGGTAGCTGGGGCCAACGTCCTGACTTTC
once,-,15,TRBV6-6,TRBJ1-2,CASSRPLEKNYGYTF,TGTGCCAGCAGTCGACCCTTGGAGAAAAACTATGGCTACACCTTC
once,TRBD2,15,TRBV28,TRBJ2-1,CASSSTSGTSNEQFF,TGTGCCAGCAGTTCGACTAGCGGGACGTCAAATGAGCAGTTCTTC
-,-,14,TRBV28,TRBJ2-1,CASREQGESNEQFF,TGTGCCAGCAGGGAACAGGGCGAGAGCAATGAGCAGTTCTTC
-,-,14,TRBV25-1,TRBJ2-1,CASSESGSYNEQFF,TGTGCCAGCAGTGAATCTGGCTCTTACAATGAGCAGTTCTTC
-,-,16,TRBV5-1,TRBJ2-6,CASSLAGRSGANVLTF,TGCGCCAGCAGCTTGGCAGGGAGGTCTGGGGCCAACGTCCTGACTTTC
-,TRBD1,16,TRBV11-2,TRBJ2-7,CASSLVEGQGSYEQYF,TGTGCCAGCAGCTTAGTGGAAGGACAGGGCTCCTACGAGCAGTACTTC
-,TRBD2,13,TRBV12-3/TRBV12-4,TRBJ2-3,CASSLGGLRTQYF,TGTGCCAGCAGTTTAGGGGGACTACGGACGCAGTATTTT
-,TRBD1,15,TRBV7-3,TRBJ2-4,CASSLGQGAPNIQYF,TGTGCCAGCAGCTTGGGACAGGGGGCCCCCAACATTCAGTACTTC
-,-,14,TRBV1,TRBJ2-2,CTTRELGRTGELFF,TGCACCACCCGGGAACTAGGGAGGACCGGGGAGCTGTTTTTT
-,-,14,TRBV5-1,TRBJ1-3,CASSLTGTGNTIYF,TGCGCCAGCAGCTTGACAGGGACGGGAAACACCATATATTTT
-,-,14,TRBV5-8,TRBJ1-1,CASLIEVRNTEAFF,TGTGCCAGCTTGATTGAGGTCAGGAACACTGAAGCTTTCTTT
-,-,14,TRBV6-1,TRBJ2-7,CASSLPGSSYEQYF,TGTGCCAGCAGTCTTCCCGGGTCCTCCTACGAGCAGTACTTC
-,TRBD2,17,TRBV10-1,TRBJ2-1,CASSTGASGRIYNEQFF,TGCGCCAGCAGTACCGGCGCTAGCGGGAGAATATACAATGAGCAGTTCTTC
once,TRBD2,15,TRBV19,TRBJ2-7,CASSISGTSVYEQYF,TGTGCCAGTAGTATAAGCGGGACTAGCGTCTACGAGCAGTACTTC
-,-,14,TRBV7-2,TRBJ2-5,CASTPGQTQETQYF,TGTGCCAGCACCCCTGGACAGACCCAAGAGACCCAGTACTTC
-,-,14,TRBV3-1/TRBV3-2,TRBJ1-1,CASSRPEGNTEAFF,TGTGCCAGCAGCCGGCCAGAGGGGAACACTGAAGCTTTCTTT
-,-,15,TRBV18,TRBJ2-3,CASSPQGSLTDTQYF,TGTGCCAGCTCACCCCAGGGCTCCCTCACAGATACGCAGTATTTT
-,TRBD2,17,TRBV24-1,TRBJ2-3,CATSDSSGREATDTQYF,TGTGCCACCAGTGATTCTTCGGGGCGGGAGGCTACAGATACGCAGTATTTT
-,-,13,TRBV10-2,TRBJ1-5,CASRRSGNQPQHF,TGCGCCAGCAGGCGGAGTGGTAATCAGCCCCAGCATTTT
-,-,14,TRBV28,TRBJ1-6,CASSRRANNSPLHF,TGTGCCAGCAGCCGGCGGGCGAATAATTCACCCCTCCACTTT
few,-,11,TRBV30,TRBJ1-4,CAWSRGEKLFF,TGTGCCTGGAGTCGCGGGGAAAAACTGTTTTTT
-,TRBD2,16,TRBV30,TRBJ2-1,CAWSVGFLAGYNEQFF,TGTGCCTGGAGTGTCGGGTTCCTAGCGGGATACAATGAGCAGTTCTTC
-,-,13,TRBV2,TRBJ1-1,CASSDWGRDEAFF,TGTGCCAGCAGTGACTGGGGCCGAGATGAAGCTTTCTTT
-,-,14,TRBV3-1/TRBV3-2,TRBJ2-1,CASSVAGSYNEQFF,TGTGCCAGCAGCGTGGCGGGAAGCTACAATGAGCAGTTCTTC
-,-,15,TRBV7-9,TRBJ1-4,CASSLAGGRGEKLFF,TGTGCCAGCAGCTTAGCGGGAGGACGTGGAGAAAAACTGTTTTTT
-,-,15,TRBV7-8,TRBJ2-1,CASSTQLSSYNEQFF,TGTGCCAGCAGCACGCAACTGAGCTCCTACAATGAGCAGTTCTTC
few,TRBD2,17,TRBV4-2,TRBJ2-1,CASSQEGRGRHYNEQFF,TGTGCCAGCAGCCAAGAAGGGCGCGGGAGGCACTACAATGAGCAGTTCTTC
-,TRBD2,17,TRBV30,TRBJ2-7,CAWSSGTSGDAPYEQYF,TGTGCCTGGAGTTCTGGGACTAGCGGAGATGCACCCTACGAGCAGTACTTC
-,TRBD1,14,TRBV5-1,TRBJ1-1,CASSLGGGGSEAFF,TGCGCCAGCAGCTTGGGAGGGGGCGGATCTGAAGCTTTCTTT
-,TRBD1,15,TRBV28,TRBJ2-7,CASSLWGQGGNEQYF,TGTGCCAGCAGTTTATGGGGACAGGGGGGCAACGAGCAGTACTTC
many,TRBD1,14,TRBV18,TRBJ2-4,CASSGTGREDIQYF,TGTGCCAGCTCCGGGACAGGGCGCGAGGACATTCAGTACTTC
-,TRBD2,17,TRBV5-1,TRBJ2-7,CASRAGLAISSSYEQYF,TGCGCCAGCAGGGCGGGACTAGCGATCTCGAGCTCCTACGAGCAGTACTTC